This entry concerns a single TCR beta chain. What it recognizes is unknown. One base away lies a much larger clone, so this may be a sequencing read error. Since the CDR3 does not end with the conserved phenylalanine or tryptophan, this likely comes from a read error. This sample was included in a study of blood T cells in healthy people across ages. J gave up 7 bases and V 6 bases, and 9 bases lay outside the gene matches. CDR1 is SGHRS and CDR2 is YFSETQ in the germline V gene. CDR3 length: 14 amino acids. Study-level points and caveats: TCR beta diversity per million T cells fell roughly linearly with age.

For the second PCR, which ran for roughly 6 to 11 cycles, a sample-barcoded 5' primer and a J-beta primer mix were used. Each CDR3 protein is one row after TCRdb ran MiXCR on the 5' RACE reads. Here the sample spans under 1,000,000 distinct CDR3 sequences, 46% being singletons. J is TRBJ2-1 and V is TRBV5-1; 8 bases line up with TRBD2. Sequences were obtained from blood. The sequence was obtained from a man older than 75 in good health. CDR3 DNA: TGCGCCAGCATGACGGGAGGGCAAGGGAATGAGCAGTTCTAC. Its translation is CASMTGGQGNEQFY.